This T cell receptor (beta chain) was captured in a study of early T cells in non-severe SARS-CoV-2 infection. The overall study: Chains from this unsorted whole-blood bulk RNA could not be paired.

In germline, CDR1 is SGHNT, CDR2 YENEEA. This CDR3 region has 14 residues. V shed 0 bases and J shed 9 bases, with 12 bases lying between them. This clonotype was seen many times. Molecules of cDNA were individually given unique molecular identifiers that were attached to them. TCRdb itself ran the 5' RACE reads through MiXCR, one entry per CDR3 protein. The sample has about 69,000 distinct CDR3 sequences, roughly 4.9% seen once. The specimen comprised whole blood, sampled at baseline. This sequence originates from an adult who was a healthcare worker with PCR-confirmed SARS-CoV-2 infection or an uninfected control (not recorded which). The donor label of this sample is uncertain. The chain has TRBV11-3 and TRBJ2-1, with a weak D call TRBD2 (5 bases). The DNA of the CDR3 is TGTGCCAGCAGCTTAGAGGCGGACTTGGGTGAGCAGTTCTTC. It translates to CASSLEADLGEQFF.